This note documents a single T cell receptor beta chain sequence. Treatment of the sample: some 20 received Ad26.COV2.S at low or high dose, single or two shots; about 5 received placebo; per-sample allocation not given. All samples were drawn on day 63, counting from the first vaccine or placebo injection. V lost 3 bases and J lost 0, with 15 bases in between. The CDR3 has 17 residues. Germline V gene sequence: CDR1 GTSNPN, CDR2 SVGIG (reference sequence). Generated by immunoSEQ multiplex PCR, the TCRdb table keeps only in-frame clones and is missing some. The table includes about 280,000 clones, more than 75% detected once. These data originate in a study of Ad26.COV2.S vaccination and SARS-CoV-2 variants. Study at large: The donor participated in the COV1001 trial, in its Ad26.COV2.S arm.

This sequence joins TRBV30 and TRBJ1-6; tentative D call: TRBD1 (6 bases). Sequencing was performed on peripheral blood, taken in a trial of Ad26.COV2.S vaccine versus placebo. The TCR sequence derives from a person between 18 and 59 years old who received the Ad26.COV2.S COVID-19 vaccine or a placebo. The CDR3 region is CAWRVGQLSSYNSPLHF. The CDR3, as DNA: TGTGCCTGGAGAGTCGGACAGCTGAGCTCCTATAATTCACCCCTCCACTTT.